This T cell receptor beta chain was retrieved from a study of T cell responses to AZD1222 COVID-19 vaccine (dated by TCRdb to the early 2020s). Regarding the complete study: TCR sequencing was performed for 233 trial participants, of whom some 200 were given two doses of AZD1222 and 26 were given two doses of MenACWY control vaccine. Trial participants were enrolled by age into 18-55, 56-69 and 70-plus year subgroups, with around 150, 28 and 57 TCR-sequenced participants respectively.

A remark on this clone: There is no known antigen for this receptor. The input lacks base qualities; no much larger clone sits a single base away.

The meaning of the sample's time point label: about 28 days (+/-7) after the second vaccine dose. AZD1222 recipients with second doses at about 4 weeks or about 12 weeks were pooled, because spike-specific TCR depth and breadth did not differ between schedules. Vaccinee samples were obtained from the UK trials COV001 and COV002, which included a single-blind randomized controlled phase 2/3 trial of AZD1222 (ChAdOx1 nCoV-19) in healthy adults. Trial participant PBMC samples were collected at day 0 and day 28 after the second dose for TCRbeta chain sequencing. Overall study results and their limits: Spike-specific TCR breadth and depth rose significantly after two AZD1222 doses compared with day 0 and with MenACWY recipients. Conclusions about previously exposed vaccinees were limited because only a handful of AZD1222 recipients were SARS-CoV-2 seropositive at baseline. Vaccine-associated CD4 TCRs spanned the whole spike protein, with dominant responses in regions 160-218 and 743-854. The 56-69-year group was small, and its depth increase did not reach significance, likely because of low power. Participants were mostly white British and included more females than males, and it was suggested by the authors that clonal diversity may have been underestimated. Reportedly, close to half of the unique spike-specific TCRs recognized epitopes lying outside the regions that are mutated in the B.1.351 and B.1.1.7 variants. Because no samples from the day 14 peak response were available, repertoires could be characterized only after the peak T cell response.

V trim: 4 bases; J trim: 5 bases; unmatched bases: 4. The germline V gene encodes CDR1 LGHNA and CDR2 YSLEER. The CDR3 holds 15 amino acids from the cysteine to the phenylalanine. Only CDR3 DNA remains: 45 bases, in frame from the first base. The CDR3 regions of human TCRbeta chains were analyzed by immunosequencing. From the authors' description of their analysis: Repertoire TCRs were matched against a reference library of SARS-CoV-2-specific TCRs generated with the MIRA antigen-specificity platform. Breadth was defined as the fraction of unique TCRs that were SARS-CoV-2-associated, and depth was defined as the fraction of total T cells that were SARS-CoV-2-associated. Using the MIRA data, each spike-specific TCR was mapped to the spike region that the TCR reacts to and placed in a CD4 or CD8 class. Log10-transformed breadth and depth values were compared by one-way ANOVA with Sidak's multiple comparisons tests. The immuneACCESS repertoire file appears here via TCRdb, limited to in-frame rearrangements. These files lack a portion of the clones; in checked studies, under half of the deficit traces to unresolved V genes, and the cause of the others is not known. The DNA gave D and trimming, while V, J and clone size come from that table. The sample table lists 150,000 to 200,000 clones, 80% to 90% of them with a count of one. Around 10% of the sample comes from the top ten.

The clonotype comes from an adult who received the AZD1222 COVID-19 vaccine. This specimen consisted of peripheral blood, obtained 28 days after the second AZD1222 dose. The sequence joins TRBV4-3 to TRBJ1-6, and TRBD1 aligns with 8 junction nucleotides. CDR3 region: CASSPYRGDNSPLHF. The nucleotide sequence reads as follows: TGCGCCAGCAGCCCGTACAGGGGGGATAATTCACCCCTCCACTTT.